What follows are 2 T cell receptor beta chains derived from one specimen sequenced in a study of cytomegalovirus exposure and HLA in healthy donors. The PCR contained 60 Vbeta and 13 Jbeta primers. The repertoire was sequenced with immunoSEQ multiplex PCR; TCRdb's copy has only in-frame clones and lacks some. This table holds some 200,000 clones, roughly 80% found once. Sequencing was carried out using PBMCs. These receptor sequences come from a boy aged 10-17 years in good health and CMV-seronegative.

This rearrangement joins TRBV28 to TRBJ1-1, with a possible D match to TRBD1 (6 bases). V shed 1 base and J shed 5 bases, with 14 bases lying between them. Germline loops: CDR1 MDHEN, CDR2 SYDVKM. This CDR3 spans 15 amino acids. The CDR3, as DNA: TGTGCCAGCAGTTTATCTCTCAGGGGACGGACTGAAGCTTTCTTT. It specifies CASSLSLRGRTEAFF.

The chain recombines TRBV30 with TRBJ1-2, with 8 bases lining up with TRBD1. CDR3 length equals 15 residues. After removal of 2 bases from V and 8 bases from J, the junction contained 13 bases not matched to a gene. From germline, CDR1 is GTSNPN and CDR2 SVGIG (reference sequence). CDR3 in DNA: TGTGCCTGGAGTCTCTTCGACAGGGGAGTTACGGGCTACACCTTC. It yields the protein CAWSLFDRGVTGYTF.